The 14 T cell receptor beta chains reported below all come from one sample, sequenced in a study of blood T cell repertoires in COVID-19. Assay: immunoSEQ multiplex PCR; the TCRdb copy retains only in-frame clones and omits some. Of about 370,000 clones listed, around 89% are singletons. Sequencing used PBMCs or T cells enriched from blood (not recorded which). The receptors here all came from a man between 18 and 29 years old who had recovered from COVID-19.

The chain couples TRBV3-1 (or the pseudogene TRBV3-2) to TRBJ1-5; 10 nucleotides line up with TRBD1. From germline, CDR1 is LGHDT and CDR2 YNNKEL (reference sequence). V dropped 4 bases and J dropped 7; count of bases not matched to a gene: 4. CDR3 length: 14 amino acids. The DNA for the CDR3 is TGTGCCAGCAGCCTTGGACAGGGGGGCCAGCCCCAGCATTTT. Residues: CASSLGQGGQPQHF.

V usage is TRBV2 and J usage is TRBJ2-1; 10 nucleotides align to TRBD2. CDR1 and CDR2 (germline): SNHLY, FYNNEI. The CDR3 is made up of 15 amino acids. Trimming took 5 bases from V and 8 from J; bases not matched to a gene: 9. The CDR3 loop reads CASSIRAGGPHEQFF. DNA of the CDR3: TGTGCCAGCAGTATTCGAGCGGGGGGGCCTCATGAGCAGTTCTTC. Based on the CDR3 plus reference TRBV2 and TRBJ2-1, the full variable domain is EPEVTQTPSHQVTQMGQEVILRCVPISNHLYFYWYRQILGQKVEFLVSFYNNEISEKSEIFDDQFSVERPDGSNFTLKIRSTKLEDSAMYFCASSIRAGGPHEQFFGPGTRLTVL.

This chain uses TRBV5-1 with TRBJ2-7, with 10 bases that match TRBD2. Germline V gene lookup returns CDR1 SGHRS and CDR2 YFSETQ. The CDR3 is 17 amino acids. V lost 0 bases, J lost 0 bases, and 6 bases stayed unmatched. CDR3 residues: CASSLVWTSGISYEQYF. The CDR3 region has the DNA TGCGCCAGCAGCTTGGTTTGGACTAGCGGTATCTCCTACGAGCAGTACTTC.

The chain employs TRBV28 and TRBJ2-4; D gene ambiguous. V was pared by 2 bases and J by 0 bases, with 8 bases between. Germline lookup yields CDR1 MDHEN and CDR2 SYDVKM. CDR3 length: 15 amino acids. CDR3 coding DNA: TGTGCCAGCAGTTTAGCAGGCTTAGCCAAAAACATTCAGTACTTC. The encoded protein is CASSLAGLAKNIQYF. The variable domain in full, completed from reference TRBV28 and TRBJ2-4, reads DVKVTQSSRYLVKRTGEKVFLECVQDMDHENMFWYRQDPGLGLRLIYFSYDVKMKEKGDIPEGYSVSREKKERFSLILESASTNQTSMYLCASSLAGLAKNIQYFGAGTRLSVL.

The chain carries TRBV20-1 and TRBJ2-5; D gene ambiguous. Germline lookup yields CDR1 DFQATT and CDR2 SNEGSKA (reference sequence). The CDR3 runs 11 residues. V dropped 6 bases and J dropped 0 bases, with 5 bases sitting between them. This CDR3 reads CSAAYQETQYF. The CDR3 coding sequence is TGCAGTGCAGCGTACCAAGAGACCCAGTACTTC.

This clone was recorded many times. This rearrangement joins TRBV14 to TRBJ2-5; D is unclear. The germline gives CDR1 SGHDN, CDR2 FVKESK. The V gene lost 0 bases and the J gene lost 7 bases, with 6 bases spanning the gap. The CDR3 is made up of 12 amino acids. DNA for the CDR3: TGTGCCAGCAGCCAAGAGCGAGTGACCCAGTACTTC. This encodes CASSQERVTQYF.

The rearrangement joins TRBV6-2 or TRBV6-3 to TRBJ2-7; 10 nucleotides agree with TRBD1. V shed 5 bases, J shed 5 bases, and the junction held 9 bases outside the gene matches. The CDR3 covers 15 residues. From germline, CDR1 is MNHEY and CDR2 SVGEGT. The CDR3: CASSPRGQGSHEQYF. The CDR3 nucleotides read TGTGCCAGCAGTCCCCGGGGACAGGGGTCCCACGAGCAGTACTTC.

This rearrangement joins TRBV28 to TRBJ1-5; D is perhaps TRBD1 (6 bases). This CDR3 is built from 15 residues. V was pared by 5 bases and J by 5 bases, with 16 bases between. Germline values: CDR1 MDHEN, CDR2 SYDVKM. CDR3 in amino acids: CASSPAGAGDQPQHF. CDR3 nucleotides: TGTGCCAGCAGTCCGGCGGGGGCCGGGGATCAGCCCCAGCATTTT.

In DNA form, the CDR3 reads TGTGCCAGCAGTTTGGCAGGGGGCTTCTATGGCTACACCTTC. Translation: CASSLAGGFYGYTF. The chain joins TRBV28 to TRBJ1-2; 8 nucleotides line up with TRBD1. The germline V gene has CDR1 MDHEN and CDR2 SYDVKM. V lost 3 bases and J lost 4; bases outside the gene matches: 4. This CDR3 comprises 14 residues.

The chain employs TRBV7-2 and TRBJ2-7; D perhaps matches TRBD2 (7 bases). This CDR3 is 14 amino acids long. Trimming took off 1 base at V and 2 bases at J, with 9 bases between the two ends. CDR1 and CDR2 (germline): SGHTA, FQGNSA. This CDR3 reads CASSLGGGAYEQYF. In DNA, the CDR3 is TGTGCCAGCAGCTTAGGAGGGGGGGCCTACGAGCAGTACTTC.

The chain links TRBV29-1 to TRBJ2-5, with D possibly matching TRBD2 (6 bases). V lost 5 bases and J 5 bases, leaving 15 bases between the germline ends. CDR1 is SQVTM, CDR2 ANQGSEA, per germline. CDR3 size: 13 residues. CDR3 sequence reads: CSVSAGPGETQYF. In DNA form, the CDR3 reads TGCAGCGTTTCTGCGGGACCTGGGGAGACCCAGTACTTC.

V and J are TRBV3-1 (or the pseudogene TRBV3-2) and TRBJ2-2; 13 bases map to TRBD2. Germline V gene lookup returns CDR1 LGHDT and CDR2 YNNKEL (reference sequence). The CDR3 is 18 residues long. Trimming cost V 3 bases and J 7 bases; bases outside gene matches: 11. Here the CDR3 DNA reads TGTGCCAGCAGCCACCCGGGACTAGCGGGACCCTGGGGCGGGGAGCTGTTTTTT. This codes for CASSHPGLAGPWGGELFF.

V usage is TRBV19 and J usage is TRBJ1-4; D might be TRBD1 (6 bases). Trimming took off 7 bases at V and 0 bases at J, with 18 bases between the two ends. Germline loops: CDR1 LNHDA, CDR2 SQIVND (reference sequence). The length of the CDR3 is 17 residues. CDR3 loop: CASNNHQGFATNEKLFF. DNA of the CDR3: TGTGCCAGTAACAATCATCAGGGGTTTGCAACTAATGAAAAACTGTTTTTT.

V gene TRBV7-9 combines with J gene TRBJ1-5; a weak D match, TRBD1 (6 bases). The germline V and J ends were trimmed by 1 base and 5 bases, with 9 bases remaining between them. In germline, CDR1 is SEHNR, CDR2 FQNEAQ (reference sequence). This CDR3 is 14 amino acids long. The CDR3 is CASSLDREHQPQHF. The DNA of the CDR3 is TGTGCCAGCAGCTTAGACAGGGAGCATCAGCCCCAGCATTTT.